The entry that follows covers one T cell receptor beta chain sequence. These data come from a study of blood T cell repertoires in COVID-19. Background on the study: Samples came from the United States, Italy and Spain, spanning acute and convalescent COVID-19. The cDNA or gDNA used as material had been derived from T cells, B-cell-depleted T cells, or PBMCs.

The CDR3 has 13 residues. Per the germline V gene, CDR1 is LNHDA and CDR2 is SQIVND (reference sequence). V dropped 3 bases and J dropped 5 bases, with 8 bases sitting between them. The assay was immunoSEQ multiplex PCR, and TCRdb's table has in-frame clones only and misses some. The sample shows around 100,000 clones, roughly 86% of them seen only once. This sequence was found in a young woman with acute or convalescent COVID-19. The gene calls are TRBV19 and TRBJ1-5, with no clear D. The sample was peripheral blood. The CDR3 protein is CASSILPYQPQHF. CDR3 sequence (DNA): TGTGCCAGTAGTATCCTTCCCTATCAGCCCCAGCATTTT.